This section outlines one TCR beta chain sequence together with its context. Its antigen is not known. The source of the sample is a study of cytomegalovirus exposure and HLA in healthy donors. Study results and limitations: A later analysis revealed that TCR association rates differed between HLA loci, peaking at DRB1 and bottoming out at HLA-C.

Researchers ran the PCR with 60 Vbeta and 13 Jbeta primers. Sequencing was performed with immunoSEQ multiplex PCR; in TCRdb, only in-frame clones are kept and a portion is missing. The sample holds 150,000 to 200,000 clones, more than 75% seen once. Germline CDR1 is SGHRS and CDR2 is YFSETQ. J lost 0 bases, V lost 4 bases, and 10 bases had no gene match. The CDR3 runs to 16 residues. The sequenced sample consisted of PBMCs. This chain uses TRBV5-1 with TRBJ2-7; 7 bases are a match to TRBD1. The sequence derives from a woman between 50 and 59 years old in good health and CMV-seronegative. The CDR3 sequence: CASSGAQGELSYEQYF. The CDR3 nucleotides read TGCGCCAGCAGCGGAGCCCAGGGGGAACTCTCCTACGAGCAGTACTTC.